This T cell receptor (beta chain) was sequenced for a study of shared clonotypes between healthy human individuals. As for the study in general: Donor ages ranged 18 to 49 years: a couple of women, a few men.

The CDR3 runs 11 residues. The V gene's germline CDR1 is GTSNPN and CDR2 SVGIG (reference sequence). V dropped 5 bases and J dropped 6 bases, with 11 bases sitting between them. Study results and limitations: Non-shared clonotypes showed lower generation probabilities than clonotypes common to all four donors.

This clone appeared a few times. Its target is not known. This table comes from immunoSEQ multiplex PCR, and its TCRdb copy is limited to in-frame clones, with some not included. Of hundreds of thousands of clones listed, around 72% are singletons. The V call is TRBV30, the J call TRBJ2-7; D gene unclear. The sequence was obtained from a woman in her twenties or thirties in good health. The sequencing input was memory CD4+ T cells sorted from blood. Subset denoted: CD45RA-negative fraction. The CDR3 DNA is TGTGCCTGGGGATTGGGCAGCGAGCAGTACTTC. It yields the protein CAWGLGSEQYF.